These T cell receptor beta chains were read from a single sample in a study of molecular identifiers for immune sequencing clone quantification. TCRdb called the PCR reads again in MiXCR, with one record for every CDR3 protein. The table shows about 640,000 distinct CDR3 sequences, with about 20% occurring only once. Sequencing input: naive CD8+ T cells from blood, with Jurkat cell RNA spiked in. The receptors derive from a human donor in good health. Some libraries in this study had Jurkat cell RNA spiked in. Each CDR3 is given with its conserved first and last residue. Fields, in order: CDR3 length, J gene, clone size, D gene, V gene, CDR3 DNA, CDR3 protein. The D gene is left open where the match is weak. Where a row states a size, it is once, few, many or the class of an expanded clone; other rows omit it.

length: 12; J: TRBJ1-2; size: few; D: .; V: TRBV6-2/TRBV6-3; DNA: TGTGCCAGCAGTTACGTGAGCTATGGCTACACCTTC; CDR3: CASSYVSYGYTF
length: 14; J: TRBJ1-1; size: many; D: .; V: TRBV28; DNA: TGTGCCAGCACCCTGACAGCAACGAACACTGAAGCTTTCTTT; CDR3: CASTLTATNTEAFF
length: 16; J: TRBJ2-1; size: few; D: .; V: TRBV6-6; DNA: TGTGCCAGCAGTTACTCGCTAGGGGAACTCTACAATGAGCAGTTCTTC; CDR3: CASSYSLGELYNEQFF
length: 16; J: TRBJ2-7; size: few; D: TRBD2; V: TRBV9; DNA: TGTGCCAGCAGCGTGGCCGGGGGGGGAAGCGCCTACGAGCAGTACTTC; CDR3: CASSVAGGGSAYEQYF
length: 16; J: TRBJ1-3; size: .; D: TRBD1; V: TRBV4-3; DNA: TGCGCCAGCAGCCGACCCGACAGGGAAGCTGGAAACACCATATATTTT; CDR3: CASSRPDREAGNTIYF
length: 16; J: TRBJ1-1; size: many; D: .; V: TRBV28; DNA: TGTGCCAGCAGTACCATTTCTCACAGCCGGGGGTCTGAAGCTTTCTTT; CDR3: CASSTISHSRGSEAFF
length: 18; J: TRBJ1-6; size: few; D: .; V: TRBV13; DNA: TGTGCCAGCATGTATTTAGGGGGTGACCTTCCTCCCCACTCACCCCTCCACTTT; CDR3: CASMYLGGDLPPHSPLHF
length: 15; J: TRBJ1-1; size: many; D: .; V: TRBV15; DNA: TGTGCCACCAGCAGAGATCGAAACAGCGGAACTGAAGCTTTCTTT; CDR3: CATSRDRNSGTEAFF
length: 15; J: TRBJ2-2; size: many; D: TRBD2; V: TRBV7-9; DNA: TGTGCCAGCAGCGAGTCCGGGACTAGGACCGGGGAGCTGTTTTTT; CDR3: CASSESGTRTGELFF
length: 13; J: TRBJ2-7; size: many; D: .; V: TRBV6-2/TRBV6-3; DNA: TGTGCCAGCAGTTACGCACCGGGCTACGAGCAGTACTTC; CDR3: CASSYAPGYEQYF
length: 14; J: TRBJ2-7; size: few; D: .; V: TRBV7-9; DNA: TGTGCCAGCAGGCCTCAGGAACGCTCCTACGAGCAGTACTTC; CDR3: CASRPQERSYEQYF
length: 13; J: TRBJ1-1; size: many; D: .; V: TRBV6-1; DNA: TGTGCCAGCAAGGACGGGGAGGGCACTGAAGCTTTCTTT; CDR3: CASKDGEGTEAFF
length: 16; J: TRBJ1-4; size: few; D: TRBD1; V: TRBV20-1; DNA: TGCAGTGCTAGAGGCGACAGGGTTGCAACTAATGAAAAACTGTTTTTT; CDR3: CSARGDRVATNEKLFF
length: 18; J: TRBJ2-5; size: many; D: TRBD2; V: TRBV19; DNA: TGTGCCAGTAGTATAGATCTTCGAACTAGCGGGGACCAAGAGACCCAGTACTTC; CDR3: CASSIDLRTSGDQETQYF
length: 14; J: TRBJ2-2; size: many; D: .; V: TRBV7-9; DNA: TGTGCCAGCAGCTCCACTACGAACACCGGGGAGCTGTTTTTT; CDR3: CASSSTTNTGELFF
length: 13; J: TRBJ2-5; size: .; D: TRBD2; V: TRBV27; DNA: TGTGCCAGCAAGGCTAGCGGGGGAGAGACCCAGTACTTC; CDR3: CASKASGGETQYF
length: 13; J: TRBJ2-7; size: few; D: .; V: TRBV19; DNA: TGTGCCAGTAGTATGTCTAGTGAATACGAGCAGTACTTC; CDR3: CASSMSSEYEQYF
length: 16; J: TRBJ1-2; size: many; D: .; V: TRBV29-1; DNA: TGCAGCGTTGAAGATCCCGACACCGCATGGAACTATGGCTACACCTTC; CDR3: CSVEDPDTAWNYGYTF
length: 18; J: TRBJ2-3; size: many; D: .; V: TRBV4-1; DNA: TGCGCCAGCAGCCAAGTACGAACCCAAGGGAGCCGCACAGATACGCAGTATTTT; CDR3: CASSQVRTQGSRTDTQYF
length: 17; J: TRBJ2-1; size: .; D: .; V: TRBV7-2; DNA: TGTGCCAGCAGCCCCAACCCCAGCCAGCGCACAGACAATGAGCAGTTCTTC; CDR3: CASSPNPSQRTDNEQFF
length: 16; J: TRBJ1-3; size: .; D: TRBD1; V: TRBV9; DNA: TGTGCCAGCAGCGACGAGGGACAGGGGGCTGGAAACACCATATATTTT; CDR3: CASSDEGQGAGNTIYF
length: 16; J: TRBJ2-4; size: many; D: .; V: TRBV15; DNA: TGTGCCACCAGCAGAGAGCGGGGATTAGCCAAAAACATTCAGTACTTC; CDR3: CATSRERGLAKNIQYF
length: 14; J: TRBJ1-1; size: many; D: .; V: TRBV6-2/TRBV6-3; DNA: TGTGCCAGCAGTCCTCCCGGGCCGATCACTGAAGCTTTCTTT; CDR3: CASSPPGPITEAFF
length: 15; J: TRBJ2-1; size: many; D: .; V: TRBV27; DNA: TGTGCCAGCAGTTTATGGGGGGGCCTGGTAAATGAGCAGTTCTTC; CDR3: CASSLWGGLVNEQFF
length: 16; J: TRBJ2-7; size: .; D: TRBD1; V: TRBV28; DNA: TGTGCCGGCAGTCCCGACAGGGTGGGTCTGGCCTACGAGCAGTACTTC; CDR3: CAGSPDRVGLAYEQYF
length: 14; J: TRBJ2-7; size: .; D: TRBD2; V: TRBV5-6; DNA: TGTGCCAGCAGCCTAGGGGAGGGAGGGTACGAGCAGTACTTC; CDR3: CASSLGEGGYEQYF
length: 13; J: TRBJ2-7; size: many; D: TRBD1; V: TRBV5-4; DNA: TGTGCCAGCAGCTTGGACAGGGGCCACGAGCAGTACTTC; CDR3: CASSLDRGHEQYF
length: 15; J: TRBJ2-7; size: many; D: .; V: TRBV28; DNA: TGTGCCAGCAGTTTATTTTCGGGGAACTCCTACGAGCAGTACTTC; CDR3: CASSLFSGNSYEQYF
length: 15; J: TRBJ1-5; size: many; D: .; V: TRBV2; DNA: TGTGCCAGCAGTGAAAGTCCCAGGCGCCAGGAGCCCCAGCATTTT; CDR3: CASSESPRRQEPQHF
length: 15; J: TRBJ2-7; size: .; D: .; V: TRBV19; DNA: TGTGCCAGTAGTTTTTCGGCCGAGAGCTCCTACGAGCAGTACTTC; CDR3: CASSFSAESSYEQYF
length: 13; J: TRBJ2-1; size: .; D: .; V: TRBV6-2/TRBV6-3; DNA: TGTGCCAGCAGTTACTCGGTACTGTCTGAGCAGTTCTTC; CDR3: CASSYSVLSEQFF
length: 14; J: TRBJ2-3; size: many; D: .; V: TRBV28; DNA: TGTGCCAGCACGGGGGCAGGGTCCACAGATACGCAGTATTTT; CDR3: CASTGAGSTDTQYF
length: 13; J: TRBJ2-7; size: few; D: .; V: TRBV27; DNA: TGTGCCAGCAGTTACACCCCCCACTACGAGCAGTACTTC; CDR3: CASSYTPHYEQYF
length: 15; J: TRBJ2-1; size: many; D: .; V: TRBV2; DNA: TGTGCCAGCAGTGGAGGGGGGGAGAACTACAATGAGCAGTTCTTC; CDR3: CASSGGGENYNEQFF
length: 15; J: TRBJ2-3; size: many; D: .; V: TRBV6-5; DNA: TGTGCCAGCAGTTACGGTTTGGGGAGCACAGATACGCAGTATTTT; CDR3: CASSYGLGSTDTQYF
length: 14; J: TRBJ2-3; size: many; D: .; V: TRBV28; DNA: TGTGCCAGCAGTCAGGATACCCTCACAGATACGCAGTATTTT; CDR3: CASSQDTLTDTQYF
length: 16; J: TRBJ2-2; size: few; D: TRBD2; V: TRBV4-3; DNA: TGCGCCAGCAGCCAAGAGTGGACTAGTCTGACCGGGGAGCTGTTTTTT; CDR3: CASSQEWTSLTGELFF
length: 13; J: TRBJ2-7; size: few; D: TRBD1; V: TRBV29-1; DNA: TGCAGCGCGTTGGGACAGGGGGCCTACGAGCAGTACTTC; CDR3: CSALGQGAYEQYF
length: 18; J: TRBJ2-7; size: .; D: TRBD2; V: TRBV28; DNA: TGTGCCAGCAGCGCGCCGTTTGGGACTAGCGGGAAGCGGTACGAGCAGTACTTC; CDR3: CASSAPFGTSGKRYEQYF
length: 13; J: TRBJ2-7; size: .; D: .; V: TRBV9; DNA: TGTGCCAGCAGCGTGGGCCGGACGGGCGAGCAGTACTTC; CDR3: CASSVGRTGEQYF
length: 14; J: TRBJ2-2; size: many; D: .; V: TRBV27; DNA: TGTGCCAGCAGTTTTACGGGGGCAGGGGGGGAGCTGTTTTTT; CDR3: CASSFTGAGGELFF
length: 13; J: TRBJ2-2; size: few; D: .; V: TRBV19; DNA: TGTGCCAGTAGTATTGCGATCACCGGGGAGCTGTTTTTT; CDR3: CASSIAITGELFF
length: 16; J: TRBJ2-7; size: many; D: TRBD2; V: TRBV6-5; DNA: TGTGCCAGCAGTCTTACTCCCCCACTAGCGGGAGGCGAGCAGTACTTC; CDR3: CASSLTPPLAGGEQYF
length: 16; J: TRBJ1-1; size: few; D: TRBD1; V: TRBV11-2; DNA: TGTGCCAGCAGCCCAGGTCTGGGACAGGGACCCACTGAAGCTTTCTTT; CDR3: CASSPGLGQGPTEAFF
length: 15; J: TRBJ2-3; size: few; D: TRBD1; V: TRBV9; DNA: TGTGCCAGCAGCGCCCGACAGGGTATCACAGATACGCAGTATTTT; CDR3: CASSARQGITDTQYF
length: 13; J: TRBJ2-7; size: many; D: .; V: TRBV19; DNA: TGTGCCAGTAGTCAGGGTTTCACCTACGAGCAGTACTTC; CDR3: CASSQGFTYEQYF
length: 12; J: TRBJ2-2; size: many; D: TRBD1; V: TRBV29-1; DNA: TGCAGCGTGACAGGGGCCACCGGGGAGCTGTTTTTT; CDR3: CSVTGATGELFF
length: 14; J: TRBJ2-7; size: many; D: .; V: TRBV27; DNA: TGTGCCAGCAGTTTAACCGGTGCCTCCTACGAGCAGTACTTC; CDR3: CASSLTGASYEQYF
length: 16; J: TRBJ2-6; size: .; D: .; V: TRBV7-9; DNA: TGTGCCAGCAGCTTAACCCCCGGGTCCGGGGCCAACGTCCTGACTTTC; CDR3: CASSLTPGSGANVLTF
length: 15; J: TRBJ2-7; size: many; D: .; V: TRBV20-1; DNA: TGCAGTGCTAGAAAGATTAGCGGAAAGGCCTACGAGCAGTACTTC; CDR3: CSARKISGKAYEQYF
length: 16; J: TRBJ1-2; size: many; D: .; V: TRBV4-1; DNA: TGCGCCAGCAGCCAAGATTCAGTTTACTCTAACTATGGCTACACCTTC; CDR3: CASSQDSVYSNYGYTF